This T cell receptor (beta chain) was profiled in a study of shared clonotypes between healthy human individuals. Study-level background: The study used three CD4 naive, three CD4 memory, two CD8 naive and one CD8 memory plate per donor.

This clone was seen only once. What it binds is unknown. Study-wide points: In several donors, around 5% of naive CD4 clonotypes appeared in common.

The study enrolled healthy HIV-negative adults without recent acute infections or vaccinations as donors. CD4+ cells underwent separation, giving CD45RA+ naive and CD45RA-negative memory subsets. V lost 3 bases to trimming and J lost 4 bases, with 10 bases between them. The germline V gene has CDR1 MDHEN and CDR2 SYDVKM. This CDR3 comprises 14 residues. Sequenced by immunoSEQ multiplex PCR; TCRdb stores in-frame clones only, minus some. The table has 1.6 million or so clones, around 98.5% seen once. The chain joins TRBV28 to TRBJ2-1, with a tentative D call TRBD1 (5 bases). Sequenced input: naive CD4+ T cells sorted from blood. The subset is: CD45RA+ positively selected. The sequence came from a man aged 25 to 40 in good health. As DNA, the CDR3 is TGTGCCAGCAGTTTGGGCAGGGCTTACAATGAGCAGTTCTTC. It specifies CASSLGRAYNEQFF.